This T cell receptor (beta chain) was sequenced for a study of vaccination and CD4 T cells after COVID-19. Study-level background: Sampling after COVID took place at a median of about 98 days (range 35 to 161) following diagnosis. For control cultures, the treatment was a CEFX pool, an HIV-1 Nef pool, or no peptide. The authors used overlapping spike peptides from SARS-CoV-2, HCoV-NL63, HCoV-OC43 and HCoV-229E to stimulate cells.

Once obtained from cultured CD4+ T cells, the DNA was sequenced using the Oncomine TCR Beta short-read assay. TCRdb reprocessed the PCR reads with MiXCR, giving one entry per CDR3 protein. The table has some 18,000 distinct CDR3 sequences, roughly half seen once. The CDR3 sequence is 13 residues long. The germline V and J ends were trimmed by 4 bases and 0 bases, with 10 bases remaining between them. Germline-derived CDR1 and CDR2 are DFQATT and SNEGSKA (reference sequence). The treatment is: approximately 9-day PBMC culture with coronavirus spike peptide pools or control peptides (ViraFEST assay). With about 10 ug/ml peptide pools and roughly 10 IU/ml IL-2, PBMCs were cultured at approximately 2 million per well. In this sample, this clonotype turned up a few times. As yet, its antigen is unknown.

The TCR comes from a human donor who had recovered from COVID-19. The sequencing used CD4+ T cells from blood, cultured in vitro, collected after SARS-CoV-2 vaccination. The chain employs TRBV20-1 and TRBJ2-7; D might be TRBD2 (6 bases). The CDR3 spells CSATRDSSYEQYF. Written as DNA, the CDR3 is TGCAGTGCTACCCGGGACTCCTCCTACGAGCAGTACTTC.